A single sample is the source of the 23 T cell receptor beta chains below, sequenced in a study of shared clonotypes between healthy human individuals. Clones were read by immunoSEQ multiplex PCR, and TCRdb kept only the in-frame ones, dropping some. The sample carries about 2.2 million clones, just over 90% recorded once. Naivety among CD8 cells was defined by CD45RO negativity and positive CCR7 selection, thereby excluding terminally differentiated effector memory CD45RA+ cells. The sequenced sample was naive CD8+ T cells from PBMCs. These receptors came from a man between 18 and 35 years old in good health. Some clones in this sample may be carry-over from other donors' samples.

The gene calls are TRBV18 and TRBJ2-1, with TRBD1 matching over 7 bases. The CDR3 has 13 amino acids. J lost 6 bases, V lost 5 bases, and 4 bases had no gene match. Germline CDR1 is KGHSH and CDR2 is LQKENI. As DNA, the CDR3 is TGTGCCAGCTCAAATTCAGGGGGCAATGAGCAGTTCTTC. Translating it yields CASSNSGGNEQFF.

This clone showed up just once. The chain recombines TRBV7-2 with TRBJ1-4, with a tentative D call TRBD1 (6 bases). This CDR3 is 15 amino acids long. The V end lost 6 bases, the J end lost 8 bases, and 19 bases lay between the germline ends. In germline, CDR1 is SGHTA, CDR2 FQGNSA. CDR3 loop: CASSQLGGLGEKLFF. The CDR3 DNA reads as TGTGCCAGCAGTCAACTCGGGGGCTTGGGGGAAAAACTGTTTTTT.

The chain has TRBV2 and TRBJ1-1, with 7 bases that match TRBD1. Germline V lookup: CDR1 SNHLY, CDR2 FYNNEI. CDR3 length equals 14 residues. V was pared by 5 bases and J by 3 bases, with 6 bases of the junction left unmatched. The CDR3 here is CASSLTGIYTEAFF. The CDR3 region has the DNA TGTGCCAGCAGTCTGACAGGGATCTACACTGAAGCTTTCTTT.

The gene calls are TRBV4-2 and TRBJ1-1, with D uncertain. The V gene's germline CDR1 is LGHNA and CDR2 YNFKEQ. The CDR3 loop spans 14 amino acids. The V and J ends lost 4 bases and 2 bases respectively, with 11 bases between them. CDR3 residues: CASSLFGTNTEAFF. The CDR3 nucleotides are TGTGCCAGCAGCCTCTTCGGCACAAACACTGAAGCTTTCTTT.

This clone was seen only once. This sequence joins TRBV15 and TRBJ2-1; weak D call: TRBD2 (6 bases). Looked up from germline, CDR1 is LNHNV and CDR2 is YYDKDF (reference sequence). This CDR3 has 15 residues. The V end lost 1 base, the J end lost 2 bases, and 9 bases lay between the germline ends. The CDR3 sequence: CATSRGGAPYNEQFF. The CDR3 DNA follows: TGTGCCACCAGCAGAGGCGGGGCTCCCTACAATGAGCAGTTCTTC.

This CDR3 is CASSLGELTGELFF. The CDR3 DNA sequence: TGTGCCAGCAGCTTGGGGGAGCTCACCGGGGAGCTGTTTTTT. The chain employs TRBV7-6 and TRBJ2-2, with D perhaps assigned TRBD1 or TRBD2 (5 bases each). The V gene's germline CDR1 is SGHVS and CDR2 FNYEAQ. The CDR3 runs 14 residues. V lost 3 bases, J lost 4 bases, and 9 bases lay in between.

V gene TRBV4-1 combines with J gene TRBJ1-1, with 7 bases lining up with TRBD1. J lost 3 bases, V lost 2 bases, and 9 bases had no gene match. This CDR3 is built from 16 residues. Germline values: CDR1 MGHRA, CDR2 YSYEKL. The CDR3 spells CASSQKTGVGDTEAFF. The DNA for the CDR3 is TGCGCCAGCAGCCAAAAAACAGGGGTGGGTGACACTGAAGCTTTCTTT.

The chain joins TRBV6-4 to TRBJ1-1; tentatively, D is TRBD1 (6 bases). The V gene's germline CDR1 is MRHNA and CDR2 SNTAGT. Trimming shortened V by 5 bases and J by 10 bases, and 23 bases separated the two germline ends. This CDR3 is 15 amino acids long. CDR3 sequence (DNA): TGTGCCAGCAGTCCATCTACAGGGAGGGCAGAGGGAGCTTTCTTT. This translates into CASSPSTGRAEGAFF.

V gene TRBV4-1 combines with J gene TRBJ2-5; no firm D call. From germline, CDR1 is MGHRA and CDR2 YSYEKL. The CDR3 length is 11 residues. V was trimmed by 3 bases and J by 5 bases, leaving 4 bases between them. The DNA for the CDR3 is TGCGCCAGCAGCCAGCGCGAGACCCAGTACTTC. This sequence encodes CASSQRETQYF.

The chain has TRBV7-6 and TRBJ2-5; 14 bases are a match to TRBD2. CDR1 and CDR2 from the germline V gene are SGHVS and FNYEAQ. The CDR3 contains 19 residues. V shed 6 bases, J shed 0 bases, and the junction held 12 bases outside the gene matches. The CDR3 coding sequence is TGTGCCAGCAGTCCCCTCGGGACTAGCGGGAGCCGGTACCAAGAGACCCAGTACTTC. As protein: CASSPLGTSGSRYQETQYF.

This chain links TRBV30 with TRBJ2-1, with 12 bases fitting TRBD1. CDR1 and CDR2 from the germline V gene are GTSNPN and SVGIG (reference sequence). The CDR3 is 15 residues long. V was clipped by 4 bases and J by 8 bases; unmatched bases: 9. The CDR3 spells CAWTTGTGGFDEQFF. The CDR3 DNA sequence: TGTGCCTGGACAACCGGGACAGGGGGCTTCGATGAGCAGTTCTTC.

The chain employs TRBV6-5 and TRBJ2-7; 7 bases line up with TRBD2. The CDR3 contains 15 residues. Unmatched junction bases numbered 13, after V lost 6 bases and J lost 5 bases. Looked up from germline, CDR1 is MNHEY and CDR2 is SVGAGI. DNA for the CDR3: TGTGCCAGCAGCCCCCGGTTGGGGGGGGTTCACGAGCAGTACTTC. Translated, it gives CASSPRLGGVHEQYF.

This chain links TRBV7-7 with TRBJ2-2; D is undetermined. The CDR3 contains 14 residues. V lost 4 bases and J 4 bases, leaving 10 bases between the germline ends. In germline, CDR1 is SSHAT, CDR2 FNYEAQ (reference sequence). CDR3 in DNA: TGTGCCAGCAGCTGGGGTCCCTCCACCGGGGAGCTGTTTTTT. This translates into CASSWGPSTGELFF.

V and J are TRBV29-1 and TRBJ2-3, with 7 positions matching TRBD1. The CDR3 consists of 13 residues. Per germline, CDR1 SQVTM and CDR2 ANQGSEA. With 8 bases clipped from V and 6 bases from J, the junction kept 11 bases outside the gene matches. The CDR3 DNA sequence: TGCAGCTGGTATAGGGGGCCAAAGGATACGCAGTATTTT. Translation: CSWYRGPKDTQYF.

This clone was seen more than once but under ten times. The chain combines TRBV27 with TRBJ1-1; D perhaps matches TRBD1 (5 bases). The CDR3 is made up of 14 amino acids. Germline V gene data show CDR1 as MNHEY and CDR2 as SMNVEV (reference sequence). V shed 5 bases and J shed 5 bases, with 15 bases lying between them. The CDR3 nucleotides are TGTGCCAGCAGTACCGTGGGGGGAGGGACTGAAGCTTTCTTT. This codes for CASSTVGGGTEAFF.

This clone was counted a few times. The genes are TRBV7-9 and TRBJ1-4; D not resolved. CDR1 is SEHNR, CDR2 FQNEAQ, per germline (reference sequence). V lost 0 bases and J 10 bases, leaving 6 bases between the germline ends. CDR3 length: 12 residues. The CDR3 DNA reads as TGTGCCAGCAGCTTAGCGCTCGGAAAACTGTTTTTT. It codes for CASSLALGKLFF.

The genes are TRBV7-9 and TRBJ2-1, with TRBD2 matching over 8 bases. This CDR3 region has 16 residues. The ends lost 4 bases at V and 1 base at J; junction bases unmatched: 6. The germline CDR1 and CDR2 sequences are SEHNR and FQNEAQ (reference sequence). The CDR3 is CASSSQSGRSYNEQFF. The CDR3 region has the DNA TGTGCCAGCAGCTCCCAGAGCGGGAGATCCTACAATGAGCAGTTCTTC.

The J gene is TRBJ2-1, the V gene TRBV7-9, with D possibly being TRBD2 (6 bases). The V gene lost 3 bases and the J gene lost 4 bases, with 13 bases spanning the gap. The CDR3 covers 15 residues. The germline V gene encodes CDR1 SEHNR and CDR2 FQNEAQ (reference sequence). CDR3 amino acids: CASSFGTPSYNEQFF. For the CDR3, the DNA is TGTGCCAGCAGCTTCGGGACTCCTAGTTACAATGAGCAGTTCTTC.

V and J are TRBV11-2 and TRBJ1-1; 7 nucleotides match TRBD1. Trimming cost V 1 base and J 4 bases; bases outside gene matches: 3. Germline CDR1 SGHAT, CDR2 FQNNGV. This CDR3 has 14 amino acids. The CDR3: CASSLGGGGTEAFF. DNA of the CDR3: TGTGCCAGCAGCTTAGGAGGGGGCGGCACTGAAGCTTTCTTT. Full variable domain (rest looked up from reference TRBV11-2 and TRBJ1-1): EAGVAQSPRYKIIEKRQSVAFWCNPISGHATLYWYQQILGQGPKLLIQFQNNGVVDDSQLPKDRFSAERLKGVDSTLKIQPAKLEDSAVYLCASSLGGGGTEAFFGQGTRLTVV.

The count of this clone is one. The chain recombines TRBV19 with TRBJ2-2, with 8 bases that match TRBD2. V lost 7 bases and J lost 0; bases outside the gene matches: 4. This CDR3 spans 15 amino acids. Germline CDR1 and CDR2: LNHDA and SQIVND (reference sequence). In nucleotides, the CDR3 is TGTGCCAGTACCCCACTAGCGGCGAACACCGGGGAGCTGTTTTTT. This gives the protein CASTPLAANTGELFF.

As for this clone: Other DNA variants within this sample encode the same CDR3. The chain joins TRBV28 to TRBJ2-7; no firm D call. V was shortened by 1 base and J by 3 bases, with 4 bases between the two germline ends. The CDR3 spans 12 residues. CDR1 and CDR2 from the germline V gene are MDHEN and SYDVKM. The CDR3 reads CASSLSRYEQYF. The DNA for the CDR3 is TGTGCCAGCAGTTTATCCCGCTACGAGCAGTACTTC.

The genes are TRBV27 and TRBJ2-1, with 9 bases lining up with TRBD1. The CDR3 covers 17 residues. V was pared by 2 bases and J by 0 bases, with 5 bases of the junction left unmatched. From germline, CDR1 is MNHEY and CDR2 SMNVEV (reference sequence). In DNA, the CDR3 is TGTGCCAGCAGTTTAAGGGACAGGGTAAGCTCCTACAATGAGCAGTTCTTC. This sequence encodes CASSLRDRVSSYNEQFF.

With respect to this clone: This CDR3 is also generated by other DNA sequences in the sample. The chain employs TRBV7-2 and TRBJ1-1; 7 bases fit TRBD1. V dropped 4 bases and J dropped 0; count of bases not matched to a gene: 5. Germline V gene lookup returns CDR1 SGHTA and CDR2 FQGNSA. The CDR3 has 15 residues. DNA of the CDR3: TGTGCCAGCAGCTACCGACAGGGAATGAACACTGAAGCTTTCTTT. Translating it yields CASSYRQGMNTEAFF. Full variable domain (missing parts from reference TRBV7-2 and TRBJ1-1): GAGVSQSPSNKVTEKGKDVELRCDPISGHTALYWYRQSLGQGLEFLIYFQGNSAPDKSGLPSDRFSAERTGGSVSTLTIQRTQQEDSAVYLCASSYRQGMNTEAFFGQGTRLTVV.